This TCR beta chain was retrieved from a study of immune cell composition in non-small cell lung cancer. This CDR3 is 14 amino acids long. Germline V gene sequence: CDR1 SGHTA, CDR2 FQGNSA. Between the trimmed V and J ends, which lost 6 bases and 9 bases, there was a span of 17 bases. A note on this clone: Antigen specificity is unknown.

General study points: 60% to 80% of squamous and roughly 34% of adenocarcinoma cases had tumour-associated clones >0.5%. Squamous lung tumours showed higher top 10 clone scores and clonality than adenocarcinomas. Smoking pack-years did not significantly correlate with tumour TCR-beta clonality.

Some clones are missing from TCRdb's copy, which holds only in-frame ones; the method was immunoSEQ multiplex PCR. This repertoire shows over 2,000 clones, about 70% found once; its top ten account for 4.7%. The gene calls are TRBV7-2 and TRBJ1-4; D perhaps matches TRBD1 (6 bases). The source of this sequence is a human donor with non-small cell lung cancer. Sequencing used lung tumor tissue. The CDR3: CASRPDGGRKKLFF. The CDR3 DNA reads TGTGCCAGCAGACCCGACGGGGGGCGGAAAAAACTGTTTTTT.